A selection of T cell receptor beta chains follows, all from one sample in a study of shared clonotypes between healthy human individuals. TCRdb's table, derived via immunoSEQ multiplex PCR, lists solely in-frame clones and lacks some. The sample holds about 2.1 million clones, roughly 91% seen once. Specimen: naive CD8+ T cells from PBMCs. The receptors here all came from a man aged 18 to 30 in good health. Some clones in this sample may be carry-over from other donors' samples. CDR3s include the opening cysteine and the closing phenylalanine or tryptophan. Each record gives: clone size, J gene, D gene, V gene, CDR3 DNA, CDR3 protein. D genes are given only for firm matches. Where a row states a size, it is once, few, many or the class of an expanded clone; other rows omit it.

NA	TRBJ2-7	NA	TRBV19	TGTGCCAGCCGACCAAGGGGTGGGGGCCCCAGCTACGAGCAGTACTTC	CASRPRGGGPSYEQYF
NA	TRBJ2-7	TRBD1	TRBV5-1	TGCGCCAGCAGCTTGGAGGGGACAGGTCACCTTGCGACGGACTACTACGAGCAGTACTTC	CASSLEGTGHLATDYYEQYF
NA	TRBJ2-7	TRBD1	TRBV16	TGTGCCAGCAGCCAATCTGGGCAGGGGGCGAAAGACGAGCAGTACTTC	CASSQSGQGAKDEQYF
NA	TRBJ1-1	NA	TRBV19	TGTGCCAGTAGGCCAGGTGCGGCGAACACTGAAGCTTTCTTT	CASRPGAANTEAFF
few	TRBJ1-1	NA	TRBV25-1	TGTGCCAGCAGTGAGGACCGGAACACTGAAGCTTTCTTT	CASSEDRNTEAFF
NA	TRBJ1-2	TRBD1	TRBV30	TGTGCCTGGAGAGTCTCGGACAGGGAAATCGATGGCTACACCTTC	CAWRVSDREIDGYTF
NA	TRBJ2-5	TRBD1	TRBV6-5	TGTGCCAGCAGGGACAGGAAAGAGACCCAGTACTTC	CASRDRKETQYF
once	TRBJ1-2	NA	TRBV28	TGTGCCAGCAGACGAGCCTGGGCTAACTATGGCTACACCTTC	CASRRAWANYGYTF
NA	TRBJ1-2	NA	TRBV20-1	TGCAGTGCGCCAGCTAACTATGGCTACACCTTC	CSAPANYGYTF
NA	TRBJ2-1	NA	TRBV10-1	TGCGCCAGCAGTTACAGAGACAATGAGCAGTTCTTC	CASSYRDNEQFF
NA	TRBJ2-7	NA	TRBV13	TGTGCCAGCAGCTTAAAGTCATCCTACGAGCAGTACTTC	CASSLKSSYEQYF
NA	TRBJ2-7	NA	TRBV6-1	TGTGCCAGCAGTGATGTTGGTGGGAGCGGTTTCGAGCAGTACTTC	CASSDVGGSGFEQYF
NA	TRBJ2-3	NA	TRBV5-1	TGCGCCAGCAGCTTGTTCGGGTTTCCAGATACGCAGTATTTT	CASSLFGFPDTQYF
NA	TRBJ1-2	NA	TRBV28	TGTGCCACAGACACAGAGACTTATGGCTACACCTTC	CATDTETYGYTF
NA	TRBJ2-1	NA	TRBV7-8	TGTGCCAGCAGCTTAGTGACGGCAGGGAGGAGCAATGAGCAGTTCTTC	CASSLVTAGRSNEQFF
NA	TRBJ1-1	NA	TRBV6-6	TGTGCCAGCAGTTACAGCAGGGCGAACACTGAAGCTTTCTTT	CASSYSRANTEAFF
NA	TRBJ2-7	NA	TRBV12-5	TGTGCTAGTGGTTACCCGACAGGTCCTACCTACGAGCAGTACTTC	CASGYPTGPTYEQYF
NA	TRBJ2-5	TRBD2	TRBV6-4	TGTGCCAGCAGTGACTCACTGATAGCGGGGTCCCAAGAGACCCAGTACTTC	CASSDSLIAGSQETQYF
NA	TRBJ2-7	NA	TRBV27	TGTGCCAGCAAACTAGAAGGATGGGACGAGCAGTACTTC	CASKLEGWDEQYF